The entry below gives a single TCR beta chain sequence along with its context. Its specificity is unknown. The sample comes from a study of Ad26.COV2.S vaccination and SARS-CoV-2 variants. Whole-study context: Participants got Ad26.COV2.S intramuscularly, once or twice 56 days apart. Findings and limits, study-wide: CD8+ and CD4+ T cells specific for spike reportedly responded with substantial breadth after vaccination. Vaccine recipients posted higher spike-specific TCR breadth than their placebo counterparts.

TCRdb keeps only in-frame clones here, not all; method: immunoSEQ multiplex PCR. The sample carries around 420,000 clones, more than 75% recorded once. The treatment is: roughly 19 received Ad26.COV2.S at low or high dose, single or two shots; about 5 received placebo; per-sample allocation not given. Day 63 following the first vaccine or placebo injection was when the samples were taken. This vaccine is an Ad26 vector that expresses the Wuhan-strain SARS-CoV-2 spike. The V end was cut by 0 bases, the J end by 4 bases, with 7 bases between. CDR3 size: 13 residues. In germline, CDR1 is SGDLS, CDR2 YYNGEE.

The source material was peripheral blood, sampled in a trial of Ad26.COV2.S vaccine versus placebo. The V and J genes are TRBV9 and TRBJ1-2; no definite D call. The origin of this receptor is a person aged 18-60 years who received the Ad26.COV2.S COVID-19 vaccine or a placebo. The CDR3 loop is CASSVGSGYGYTF. CDR3 coding DNA: TGTGCCAGCAGCGTAGGTTCTGGCTATGGCTACACCTTC.